The entry below describes one T cell receptor (beta chain). The antigen is not known. The deep-level immunoSEQ assay was used. This table comes from immunoSEQ multiplex PCR, and its TCRdb copy is limited to in-frame clones, with some not included. The sample records approximately 940,000 clones, 76% being singletons. The J segment lost 4 bases and the V segment lost 3 bases, leaving 2 bases of the junction unmatched. The germline gives CDR1 GTSNPN, CDR2 SVGIG (reference sequence). The CDR3 runs 14 residues. This record belongs to a study of shared clonotypes between healthy human individuals. General study results and limits: Generation of non-shared clonotypes was less probable than generation of clonotypes shared by all four donors. Although depth was large, rarefaction showed that sequencing of the sorted subsets was incomplete.

The healthy adult donors were HIV-negative and reported no recent acute infections or vaccinations. This rearrangement joins TRBV30 to TRBJ2-5, with TRBD2 identical over 13 bases. What was sequenced was memory CD4+ T cells sorted from blood. Indicated subset: CD45RA-negative fraction. The source is a man aged 18 to 29 in good health. Here the CDR3 reads CAWSTSGRGETQYF. CDR3 nucleotides: TGTGCCTGGAGCACTAGCGGGAGGGGAGAGACCCAGTACTTC.